This T cell receptor (beta chain) was captured in a study of long-term antiretroviral therapy in people with HIV. Study details: The 2015 recommendation for immediate ART came about a decade after the earliest samples.

Without exception, participants with HIV were treated in the United States. This clone came up a few times. In germline, CDR1 is MRHNA, CDR2 SNTAGT. Trimming removed 0 bases from V and 2 bases from J, with 16 bases in between. CDR3 size: 17 residues. The authors ran the immunoSEQ assay, v3.0, at survey level. The protocol was immunoSEQ multiplex PCR, while the TCRdb copy is restricted to in-frame clones and leaves out a portion. The sample lists about 21,000 clones, around 90% occurring once. The material sequenced was unsorted PBMCs, taken 2.1 years after starting antiretroviral therapy. This TCR was recovered from a man aged 18 to 30 with HIV. This chain uses TRBV6-4 with TRBJ2-5; D possibly corresponds to TRBD1 (5 bases). This CDR3 reads CASSDSFAWGPQETQYF. The CDR3, as DNA: TGTGCCAGCAGTGACTCTTTTGCCTGGGGCCCTCAAGAGACCCAGTACTTC.